The clone carrying this TCR beta chain has just one count. The data stem from a study of T cell responses to AZD1222 COVID-19 vaccine. Turning to the study itself: Some second doses came at about 4 weeks and others at about 12 weeks; these were pooled.

The data were produced by immunoSEQ multiplex PCR, yet TCRdb's version contains in-frame clones alone and is incomplete. The data contain fewer than 120,000 clones, 87% of them seen just once; the ten biggest clones take up approximately 3%. There are 13 residues in the CDR3. CDR1 and CDR2 from the germline V gene are SEHNR and FQNEAQ (reference sequence). Between the trimmed V and J ends, which lost 9 bases and 2 bases, there was a span of 13 bases. This receptor was taken from an adult in good health. The source was peripheral blood, collected on day 0 of AZD1222 vaccination. V gene TRBV7-9 combines with J gene TRBJ1-1; D possibly corresponds to TRBD1 (5 bases). CDR3 residues: CASTLGTNTEAFF. CDR3 DNA sequence: TGTGCCAGTACCCTAGGGACCAACACTGAAGCTTTCTTT.